This is a list of T cell receptor beta chains from one sample in a study of blood T cell repertoires in COVID-19. Profiling relied on immunoSEQ multiplex PCR, and the TCRdb table lists in-frame clones only, not all of them. Among roughly 98,000 clones listed, less than 85% were seen once. The specimen was peripheral blood. The receptors originated from a man in his 70s with active or convalescent COVID-19. CDR3s include the opening cysteine and the closing phenylalanine or tryptophan. Fields, in order: V gene, D gene, CDR3 length, clone size, J gene, CDR3 protein, CDR3 DNA. A D gene is named only where the DNA matches it firmly. Clone size is given for some rows only: seen once, a few or many times, or a class if the clone is expanded.

>TRBV30|-|15|-|TRBJ1-5
CAWSVHLSSNQPQHF
TGTGCCTGGAGTGTACATCTCAGTAGCAATCAGCCCCAGCATTTT
>TRBV9|TRBD2|15|once|TRBJ2-2
CASSVRGGVTGELFF
TGTGCCAGCAGCGTACGCGGGGGGGTCACCGGGGAGCTGTTTTTT
>TRBV2|TRBD1|16|once|TRBJ1-5
CASRALTGVSNQPQHF
TGTGCCAGCAGAGCCCTGACAGGGGTTAGCAATCAGCCCCAGCATTTT
>TRBV3-1/TRBV3-2|-|13|-|TRBJ2-6
CASLLSGANVLTF
TGTGCCAGCTTACTCTCTGGGGCCAACGTCCTGACTTTC
>TRBV2|-|14|-|TRBJ1-1
CASSENLDSTEAFF
TGTGCCAGCAGTGAAAATTTGGACAGCACTGAAGCTTTCTTT
>TRBV3-1/TRBV3-2|TRBD1|16|-|TRBJ1-1
CASSQERTGRNTEAFF
TGTGCCAGCAGCCAAGAACGGACAGGGAGGAACACTGAAGCTTTCTTT
>TRBV5-1|TRBD1|14|-|TRBJ2-1
CASSLKQGAFEQFF
TGCGCCAGCAGCTTGAAACAGGGGGCTTTTGAGCAGTTCTTC
>TRBV18|-|15|-|TRBJ1-1
CASSPPGIGNTEAFF
TGTGCCAGCTCACCTCCGGGGATCGGGAACACTGAAGCTTTCTTT
>TRBV6-8|-|17|-|TRBJ1-2
CASSGAVVRSSNYGYTF
TGTGCCAGCAGTGGGGCGGTCGTGAGGTCCTCTAACTATGGCTACACCTTC
>TRBV3-1/TRBV3-2|-|14|-|TRBJ1-4
CASRLTANGEKLFF
TGTGCCAGCAGATTGACAGCTAACGGGGAAAAACTGTTTTTT
>TRBV30|TRBD1|13|-|TRBJ1-2
CAWGQGTNYGYTF
TGTGCCTGGGGACAGGGGACTAACTATGGCTACACCTTC
>TRBV7-3|-|13|-|TRBJ2-5
CASSLPGEETQYF
TGTGCCAGCAGCTTACCGGGGGAAGAGACCCAGTACTTC
>TRBV10-3|-|14|-|TRBJ2-1
CAISASDGDNEQFF
TGTGCCATCAGTGCGTCGGACGGGGACAATGAGCAGTTCTTC